This TCR beta chain was identified in a study of cytomegalovirus exposure and HLA in healthy donors. The PCR made use of 60 Vbeta and 13 Jbeta primers. Sequencing used immunoSEQ multiplex PCR; TCRdb keeps in-frame clones, though not all of them. The table has approximately 300,000 clones, over 70% seen once. This TCR was sampled from a girl aged 2 to 10 in good health and CMV-seronegative. Input material: PBMCs.

The CDR3: CASSLAGTGEGTQYF. As DNA, the CDR3 is TGCGCCAGCAGCTTGGCCGGGACAGGGGAGGGGACCCAGTACTTC. The chain is built from TRBV5-1 and TRBJ2-5, with 10 bases fitting TRBD1. This CDR3 has 15 residues. J was trimmed by 7 bases and V by 0 bases; bases with no gene match: 6. From germline, CDR1 is SGHRS and CDR2 YFSETQ.